The TCR beta chain described here comes from a study of blood T cell repertoires in COVID-19. For the study at large: Some COVID-19 samples were acute and others convalescent; all came from the United States, Italy and Spain.

Sequencing used immunoSEQ multiplex PCR; TCRdb keeps in-frame clones, though not all of them. The sample has approximately 500,000 clones; roughly 88% are singletons. CDR3 length: 13 amino acids. Between the trimmed V and J ends, which lost 3 bases and 4 bases, there was a span of 7 bases. Germline values: CDR1 MNHEY, CDR2 SMNVEV (reference sequence). The receptor was derived from a human donor in a cohort sampled during active COVID-19. The rearrangement joins TRBV27 to TRBJ1-5; no clear D. The specimen sequenced was peripheral blood. CDR3 in amino acids: CASSLFGNQPQHF. DNA for the CDR3: TGTGCCAGCAGTTTGTTCGGGAATCAGCCCCAGCATTTT.